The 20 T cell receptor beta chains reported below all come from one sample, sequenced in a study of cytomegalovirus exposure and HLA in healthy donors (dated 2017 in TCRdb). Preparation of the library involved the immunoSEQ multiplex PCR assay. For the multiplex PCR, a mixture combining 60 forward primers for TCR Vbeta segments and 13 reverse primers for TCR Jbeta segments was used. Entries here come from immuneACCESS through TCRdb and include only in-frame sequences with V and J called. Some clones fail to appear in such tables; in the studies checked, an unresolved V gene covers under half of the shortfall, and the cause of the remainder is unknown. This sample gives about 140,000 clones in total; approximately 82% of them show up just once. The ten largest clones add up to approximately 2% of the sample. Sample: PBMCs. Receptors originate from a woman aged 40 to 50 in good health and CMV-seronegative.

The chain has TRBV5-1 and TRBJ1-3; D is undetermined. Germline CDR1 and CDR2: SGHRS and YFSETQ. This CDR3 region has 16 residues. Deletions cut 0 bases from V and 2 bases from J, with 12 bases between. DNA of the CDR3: TGCGCCAGCAGCTTGGAAAGGGCGGGAGCTGGAAACACCATATATTTT. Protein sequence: CASSLERAGAGNTIYF. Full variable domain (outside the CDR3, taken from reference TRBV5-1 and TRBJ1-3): KAGVTQTPRYLIKTRGQQVTLSCSPISGHRSVSWYQQTPGQGLQFLFEYFSETQRNKGNFPGRFSGRQFSNSRSEMNVSTLELGDSALYLCASSLERAGAGNTIYFGEGSWLTVV.

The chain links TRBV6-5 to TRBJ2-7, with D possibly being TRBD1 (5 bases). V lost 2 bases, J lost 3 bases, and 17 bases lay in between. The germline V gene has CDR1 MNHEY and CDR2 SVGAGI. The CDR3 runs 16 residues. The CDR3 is CASSYNLGAGYYEQYF. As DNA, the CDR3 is TGTGCCAGCAGTTACAATCTAGGGGCAGGGTACTACGAGCAGTACTTC.

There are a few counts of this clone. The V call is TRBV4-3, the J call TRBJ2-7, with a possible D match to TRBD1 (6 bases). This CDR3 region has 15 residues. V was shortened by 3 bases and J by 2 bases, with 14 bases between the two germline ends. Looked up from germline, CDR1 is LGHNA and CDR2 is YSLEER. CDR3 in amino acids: CASSQAQTGTYEQYF. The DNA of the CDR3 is TGCGCCAGCAGCCAGGCTCAAACAGGGACCTACGAGCAGTACTTC.

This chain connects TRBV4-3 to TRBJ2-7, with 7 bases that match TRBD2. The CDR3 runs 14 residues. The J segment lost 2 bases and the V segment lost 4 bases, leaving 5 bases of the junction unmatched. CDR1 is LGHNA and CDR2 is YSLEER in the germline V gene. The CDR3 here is CASSRVGGAYEQYF. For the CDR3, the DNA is TGCGCCAGCAGCCGCGTGGGGGGGGCCTACGAGCAGTACTTC.

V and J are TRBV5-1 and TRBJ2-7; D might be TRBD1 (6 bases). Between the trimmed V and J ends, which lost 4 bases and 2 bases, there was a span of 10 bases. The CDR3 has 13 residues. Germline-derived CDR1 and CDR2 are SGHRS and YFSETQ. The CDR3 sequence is CASSPDRPYEQYF. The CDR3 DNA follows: TGCGCCAGCAGCCCGGACAGACCCTACGAGCAGTACTTC.

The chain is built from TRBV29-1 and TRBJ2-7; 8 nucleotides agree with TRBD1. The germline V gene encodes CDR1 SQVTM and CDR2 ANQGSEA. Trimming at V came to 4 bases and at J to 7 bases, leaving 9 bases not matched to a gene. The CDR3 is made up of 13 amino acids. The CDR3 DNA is TGCAGCGTTGTAAGGTCGACAGGGGAAGAGCAGTACTTC. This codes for CSVVRSTGEEQYF.

CDR3 nucleotides: TGCGCCAGCAGCCAACAGGTCCGCGTTGAGCAGTTCTTC. Its translation is CASSQQVRVEQFF. V is TRBV4-1 and J is TRBJ2-1; D not resolved. Germline CDR1 and CDR2: MGHRA and YSYEKL. This CDR3 is 13 amino acids long. Trimming stripped 2 bases from V and 9 bases from J, with 11 bases between.

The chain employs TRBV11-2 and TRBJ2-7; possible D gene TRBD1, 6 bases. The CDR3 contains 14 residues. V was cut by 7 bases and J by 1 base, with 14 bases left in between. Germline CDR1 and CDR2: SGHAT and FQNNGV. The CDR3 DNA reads TGTGCCAGCACCCTGGGGGCAGCTTCCTACGAGCAGTACTTC. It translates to CASTLGAASYEQYF.

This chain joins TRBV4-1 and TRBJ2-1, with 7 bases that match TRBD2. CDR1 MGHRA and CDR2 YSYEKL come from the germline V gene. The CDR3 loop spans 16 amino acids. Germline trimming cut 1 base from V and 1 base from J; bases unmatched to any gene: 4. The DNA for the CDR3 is TGCGCCAGCAGCCAAGGTCCGGGGGGTTCCTACAATGAGCAGTTCTTC. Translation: CASSQGPGGSYNEQFF.

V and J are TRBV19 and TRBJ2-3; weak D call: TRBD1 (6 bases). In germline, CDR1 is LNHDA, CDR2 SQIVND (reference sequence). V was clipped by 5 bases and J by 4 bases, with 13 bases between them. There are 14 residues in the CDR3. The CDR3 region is CASSLGHFSDTQYF. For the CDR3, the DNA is TGTGCCAGTAGTCTGGGACATTTTTCAGATACGCAGTATTTT.

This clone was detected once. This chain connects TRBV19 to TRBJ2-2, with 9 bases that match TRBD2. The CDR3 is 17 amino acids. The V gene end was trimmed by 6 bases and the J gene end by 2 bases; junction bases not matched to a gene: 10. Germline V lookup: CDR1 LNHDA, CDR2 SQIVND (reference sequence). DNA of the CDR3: TGTGCCAGTAGGGGAGGTAGCGGGAGTTCCAACACCGGGGAGCTGTTTTTT. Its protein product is CASRGGSGSSNTGELFF.

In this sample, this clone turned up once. The chain's CDR3 is CASSPGGGEQFF. In DNA, the CDR3 is TGCGCCAGCAGCCCGGGAGGAGGAGAGCAGTTCTTC. The J gene is TRBJ2-1, the V gene TRBV5-1; TRBD2 matches at 7 bases. The CDR3 length is 12 residues. J gave up 10 bases and V 4 bases, and 5 bases lay outside the gene matches. Germline CDR1 is SGHRS and CDR2 is YFSETQ.

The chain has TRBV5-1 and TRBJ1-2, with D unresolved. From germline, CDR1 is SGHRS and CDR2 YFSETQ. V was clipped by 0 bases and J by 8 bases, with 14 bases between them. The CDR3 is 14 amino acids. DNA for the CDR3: TGCGCCAGCAGCTTGGACGGAGGATCGAGGGGCTACACCTTC. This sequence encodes CASSLDGGSRGYTF.

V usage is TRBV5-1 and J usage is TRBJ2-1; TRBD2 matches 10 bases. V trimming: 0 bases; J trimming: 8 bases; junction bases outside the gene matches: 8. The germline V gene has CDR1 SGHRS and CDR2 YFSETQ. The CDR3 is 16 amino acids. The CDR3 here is CASSLEGLAGVYEQFF. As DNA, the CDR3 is TGCGCCAGCAGCTTGGAAGGGCTAGCGGGAGTCTATGAGCAGTTCTTC.

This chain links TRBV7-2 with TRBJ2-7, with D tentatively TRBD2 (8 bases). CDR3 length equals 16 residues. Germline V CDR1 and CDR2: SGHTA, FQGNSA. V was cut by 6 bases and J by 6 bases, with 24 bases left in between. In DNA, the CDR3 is TGTGCCAGCAGGCCTCAGGGGGGACTAGGAAGAGGCGAGCAGTACTTC. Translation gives CASRPQGGLGRGEQYF.

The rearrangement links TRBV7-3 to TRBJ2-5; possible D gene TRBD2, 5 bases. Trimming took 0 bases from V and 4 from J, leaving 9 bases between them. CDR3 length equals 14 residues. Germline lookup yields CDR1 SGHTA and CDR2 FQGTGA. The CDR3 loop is CASSLTSAIETQYF. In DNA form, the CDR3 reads TGTGCCAGCAGCTTAACTAGCGCAATAGAGACCCAGTACTTC.

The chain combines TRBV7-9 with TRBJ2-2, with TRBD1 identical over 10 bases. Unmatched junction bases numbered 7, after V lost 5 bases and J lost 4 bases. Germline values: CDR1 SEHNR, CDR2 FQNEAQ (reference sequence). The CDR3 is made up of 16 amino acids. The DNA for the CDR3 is TGTGCCAGCAGCCAACGGACAGGGGGTCCCACCGGGGAGCTGTTTTTT. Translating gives CASSQRTGGPTGELFF.

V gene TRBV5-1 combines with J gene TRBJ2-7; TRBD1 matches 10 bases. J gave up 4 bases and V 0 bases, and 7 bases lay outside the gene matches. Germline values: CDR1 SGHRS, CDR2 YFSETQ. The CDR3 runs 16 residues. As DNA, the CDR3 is TGCGCCAGCAGCTTGGCCACGGACAGGGGGATTTACGAGCAGTACTTC. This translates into CASSLATDRGIYEQYF. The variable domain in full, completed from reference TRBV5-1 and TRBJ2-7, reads KAGVTQTPRYLIKTRGQQVTLSCSPISGHRSVSWYQQTPGQGLQFLFEYFSETQRNKGNFPGRFSGRQFSNSRSEMNVSTLELGDSALYLCASSLATDRGIYEQYFGPGTRLTVT.

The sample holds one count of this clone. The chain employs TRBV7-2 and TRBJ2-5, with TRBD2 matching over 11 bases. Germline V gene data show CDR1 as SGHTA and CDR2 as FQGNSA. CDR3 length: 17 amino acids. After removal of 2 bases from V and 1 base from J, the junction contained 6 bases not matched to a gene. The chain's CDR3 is CASSLYGTSGAQETQYF. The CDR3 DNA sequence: TGTGCCAGCAGCTTATACGGGACTAGCGGAGCCCAAGAGACCCAGTACTTC.

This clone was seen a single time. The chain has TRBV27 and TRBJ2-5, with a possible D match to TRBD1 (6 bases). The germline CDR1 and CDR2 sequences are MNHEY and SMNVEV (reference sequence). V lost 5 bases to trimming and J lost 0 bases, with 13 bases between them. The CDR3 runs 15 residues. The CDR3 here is CASSTQDRYQETQYF. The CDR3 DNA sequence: TGTGCCAGCAGTACGCAGGACAGATACCAAGAGACCCAGTACTTC.